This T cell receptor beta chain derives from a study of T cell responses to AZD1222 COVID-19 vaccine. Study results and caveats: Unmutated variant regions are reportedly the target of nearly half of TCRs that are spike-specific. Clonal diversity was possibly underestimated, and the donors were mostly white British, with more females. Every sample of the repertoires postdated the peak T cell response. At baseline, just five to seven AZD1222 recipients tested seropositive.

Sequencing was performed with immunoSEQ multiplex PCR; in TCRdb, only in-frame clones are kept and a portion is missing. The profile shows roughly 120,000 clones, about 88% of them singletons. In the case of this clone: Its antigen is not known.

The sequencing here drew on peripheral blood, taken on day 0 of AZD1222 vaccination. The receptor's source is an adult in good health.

As DNA, the CDR3 is TGTGCCAGCAGCTTGGGACAGGGGGTTTTCAGTGGAAACACCATATATTTT. Its protein product is CASSLGQGVFSGNTIYF. The chain has TRBV5-5 and TRBJ1-3, with 9 bases identical to TRBD1. Germline CDR1 and CDR2: SGHKS and YYEKEE (reference sequence). CDR3 size: 17 residues. Germline trimming cut 0 bases from V and 3 bases from J; bases unmatched to any gene: 7.